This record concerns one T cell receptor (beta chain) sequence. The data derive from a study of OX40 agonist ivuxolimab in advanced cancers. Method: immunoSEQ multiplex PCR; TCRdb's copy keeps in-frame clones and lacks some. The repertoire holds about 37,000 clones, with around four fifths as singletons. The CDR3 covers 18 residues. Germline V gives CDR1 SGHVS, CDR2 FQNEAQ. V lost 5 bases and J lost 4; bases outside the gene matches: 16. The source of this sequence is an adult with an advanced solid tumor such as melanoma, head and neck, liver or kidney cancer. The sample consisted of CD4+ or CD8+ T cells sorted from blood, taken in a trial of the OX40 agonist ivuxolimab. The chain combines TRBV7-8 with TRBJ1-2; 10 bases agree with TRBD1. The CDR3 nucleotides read TGTGCCAGCAGCCCCTCCGGGTTCGTCGACAGGGGGCTCTATGGCTACACCTTC. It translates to CASSPSGFVDRGLYGYTF.